The 26 T cell receptor beta chains listed next were all sequenced from one sample in a study of blood T cells in healthy people across ages. A second roughly 6 to 11 cycle PCR used barcoded and J-beta primers. TCRdb re-analysed the 5' RACE reads in MiXCR, keeping a single row per CDR3 protein. This table holds roughly 1.5 million distinct CDR3 sequences, less than 45% found once. Sequences were obtained from blood. These receptor sequences come from a woman between 18 and 29 years old in good health.

The rearrangement uses TRBV3-1 and TRBJ2-1, with 7 bases identical to TRBD1. Germline CDR1 and CDR2: LGHDT and YNNKEL (reference sequence). This CDR3 is built from 15 residues. V shed 2 bases, J shed 6 bases, and the junction held 7 bases outside the gene matches. The CDR3 region has the DNA TGTGCCAGCAGCCAACTGACAGGGTCGGGCAATGAGCAGTTCTTC. This gives the protein CASSQLTGSGNEQFF.

The rearrangement links TRBV10-3 to TRBJ2-7; maybe TRBD1 (5 bases). The CDR3 is 14 residues long. V lost 5 bases, J lost 1 base, and 12 bases lay in between. CDR1 and CDR2 from the germline V gene are ENHRY and SYGVKD. The CDR3 DNA follows: TGTGCCATCAGTTCCGGGCAGGGATCCTACGAGCAGTACTTC. Translating gives CAISSGQGSYEQYF.

Only a few counts were recorded for this clonotype. The chain links TRBV12-3 or TRBV12-4 to TRBJ2-7, with 10 bases matching TRBD1. Trimming cost V 5 bases and J 3 bases; bases outside gene matches: 4. The CDR3 is 14 residues long. The CDR3 reads CASSQTGGVYEQYF. The CDR3 nucleotides read TGTGCCAGCAGTCAGACAGGGGGCGTCTACGAGCAGTACTTC.

The CDR3 here is CASSFGLAGTEQFF. In DNA form, the CDR3 reads TGTGCCAGCAGCTTCGGACTAGCCGGGACGGAGCAGTTCTTC. V is TRBV7-2 and J is TRBJ2-1; 8 nucleotides align to TRBD2. The V gene end was trimmed by 3 bases and the J gene end by 10 bases; junction bases not matched to a gene: 8. This CDR3 spans 14 amino acids. CDR1 is SGHTA and CDR2 is FQGNSA in the germline V gene.

This clonotype was seen a few times. The genes are TRBV7-3 and TRBJ2-1; 13 bases line up with TRBD2. This CDR3 spans 19 amino acids. Germline V CDR1 and CDR2: SGHTA, FQGTGA. The ends lost 5 bases at V and 0 bases at J; junction bases unmatched: 10. This chain's CDR3 is CASSPPGTSGKSSYNEQFF. CDR3 sequence (DNA): TGTGCCAGCAGCCCCCCCGGGACTAGCGGGAAGAGCTCCTACAATGAGCAGTTCTTC.

This clonotype has only a few counts. V is TRBV7-2 and J is TRBJ2-3; D unresolved. From germline, CDR1 is SGHTA and CDR2 FQGNSA. The V end lost 1 base, the J end lost 12 bases, and 11 bases lay between the germline ends. CDR3 length: 12 amino acids. The CDR3 nucleotides are TGTGCCAGCAGCTTAGATTTGCTTTACCAGTATTTT. As protein: CASSLDLLYQYF.

This clonotype came up a few times. This sequence joins TRBV29-1 and TRBJ2-3; no definite D call. Germline loops: CDR1 SQVTM, CDR2 ANQGSEA. Trimming shortened V by 7 bases and J by 9 bases, and 23 bases separated the two germline ends. This CDR3 spans 14 amino acids. The CDR3 here is CSASPSIRKGTQYF. CDR3 bases: TGCAGCGCCAGCCCCTCGATCCGAAAAGGAACGCAGTATTTT.

This sequence joins TRBV20-1 and TRBJ2-7; D possibly corresponds to TRBD1 (7 bases). Trimming took off 3 bases at V and 7 bases at J, with 22 bases between the two ends. Germline CDR1 reads DFQATT; CDR2 reads SNEGSKA (reference sequence). The CDR3 has 15 amino acids. As DNA, the CDR3 is TGCAGTGCTAGCCTCCTGAGACAGGGAGGCGATGAGCAGTACTTC. This gives the protein CSASLLRQGGDEQYF.

The rearrangement uses TRBV20-1 and TRBJ2-1, with TRBD1 identical over 7 bases. This CDR3 contains 14 residues. V gave up 6 bases and J gave up 2 bases; unmatched junction bases: 7. Germline V gene data show CDR1 as DFQATT and CDR2 as SNEGSKA (reference sequence). Here the CDR3 DNA reads TGCAGTGCCCCCGAGGGGGCGGCCTACAATGAGCAGTTCTTC. It codes for CSAPEGAAYNEQFF.

This sequence joins TRBV3-1 and TRBJ2-1, with D possibly being TRBD1 or TRBD2 (5 bases each). V was trimmed by 1 base and J by 4 bases, leaving 14 bases between them. Germline loops: CDR1 LGHDT, CDR2 YNNKEL (reference sequence). The CDR3 sequence is 16 residues long. The CDR3 spells CASSQAARGNYNEQFF. CDR3 sequence (DNA): TGTGCCAGCAGCCAAGCTGCGAGGGGCAATTACAATGAGCAGTTCTTC.

This clonotype has more than one count but fewer than ten. The gene calls are TRBV6-5 and TRBJ1-1, with D possibly TRBD1 on 6 matching bases. Trimming stripped 6 bases from V and 4 bases from J, with 15 bases between. CDR1 and CDR2 from the germline V gene are MNHEY and SVGAGI. The CDR3 extends over 14 amino acids. The CDR3 loop reads CASRTTTGSTEAFF. The DNA of the CDR3 is TGTGCCAGCAGGACTACAACAGGGAGCACTGAAGCTTTCTTT.

This clonotype was seen a handful of times. The chain employs TRBV28 and TRBJ1-2, with 8 bases identical to TRBD1. Trimming removed 7 bases from V and 12 bases from J; junction bases left unmatched: 13. Germline-derived CDR1 and CDR2 are MDHEN and SYDVKM. The CDR3 is 13 amino acids. The CDR3 nucleotides read TGTGCCAGCACCTCGTCCGGGACAGGAGTCAACACCTTC. It codes for CASTSSGTGVNTF.

As to this clonotype: The junction departs from the called germline gene at one end, perhaps through a read error. In DNA form, the CDR3 reads TGTGCCAGCATCTATGGGCTAGCGGGGGGTAATGAGCGGTTCTTC. Its translation: CASIYGLAGGNERFF. The genes are TRBV12-3 or TRBV12-4 and TRBJ2-1, with 11 bases aligning to TRBD2. The length of the CDR3 is 15 residues.

The chain uses TRBV20-1 and TRBJ2-4; possibly TRBD2 for D (6 bases). Deletions cut 1 base from V and 1 base from J, with 8 bases between. The CDR3 is 14 amino acids. From germline, CDR1 is DFQATT and CDR2 SNEGSKA (reference sequence). As DNA, the CDR3 is TGCAGTGCTAGAGCGGGGACTGCCAAAAACATTCAGTACTTC. This sequence encodes CSARAGTAKNIQYF.

The chain has TRBV2 and TRBJ2-3; D gene ambiguous. The CDR3 length is 15 residues. Per the germline V gene, CDR1 is SNHLY and CDR2 is FYNNEI. Trimming shortened V by 6 bases and J by 6 bases, and 19 bases separated the two germline ends. The CDR3 DNA is TGTGCCAGCAGGGTGGCCCGGGTTTTGGCGGATACGCAGTATTTT. Translation gives CASRVARVLADTQYF.

The CDR3 DNA follows: TGTGCCAGCAGCCCGACTGACGGGACTTATACCGGGGAGCTGTTTTTT. It yields the protein CASSPTDGTYTGELFF. The chain carries TRBV11-2 and TRBJ2-2; D possibly corresponds to TRBD2 (6 bases). CDR3 size: 16 residues. Germline V gene lookup returns CDR1 SGHAT and CDR2 FQNNGV. The ends were cut back, 5 bases at V and 5 bases at J, with 18 bases in the middle.

The chain carries TRBV18 and TRBJ2-1; D gene uncertain. The germline CDR1 and CDR2 sequences are KGHSH and LQKENI. CDR3 length equals 16 residues. The V and J ends lost 0 bases and 6 bases respectively, with 15 bases between them. The CDR3 loop reads CASSPPGGLQGNEQFF. The CDR3 bases are TGTGCCAGCTCACCACCGGGTGGCCTTCAAGGCAATGAGCAGTTCTTC.

The V and J genes are TRBV3-1 and TRBJ2-5; tentative D call: TRBD2 (5 bases). CDR3 length: 15 residues. Trimming removed 1 base at V and 11 bases at J, with 20 bases between. Germline V CDR1 and CDR2: LGHDT, YNNKEL (reference sequence). The CDR3 DNA reads as TGTGCCAGCAGCCAAGTAATGCCTAGCACCAATGAGCAGTACTTC. It is translated as CASSQVMPSTNEQYF.

This clonotype turned up a few times. The J gene is TRBJ2-7, the V gene TRBV12-3 or TRBV12-4; D not certain. This CDR3 comprises 12 residues. V was clipped by 3 bases and J by 4 bases, with 7 bases between them. The CDR3 DNA is TGTGCCAGCAGTTTTTTGTTTTACGAGCAGTACTTC. Amino acids: CASSFLFYEQYF.

This chain joins TRBV7-9 and TRBJ2-1; 8 bases agree with TRBD2. The CDR3 is made up of 14 amino acids. V trimming: 5 bases; J trimming: 9 bases; junction bases outside the gene matches: 9. The germline V gene encodes CDR1 SEHNR and CDR2 FQNEAQ (reference sequence). The CDR3 DNA sequence: TGTGCCAGCAGCCCCAGACTAGCGCTGGGTGAGCAGTTCTTC. It translates to CASSPRLALGEQFF.

This chain links TRBV10-3 with TRBJ2-5; TRBD2 aligns across 12 bases. The germline V gene encodes CDR1 ENHRY and CDR2 SYGVKD. V shed 10 bases, J shed 11 bases, and the junction held 17 bases outside the gene matches. CDR3 length: 15 amino acids. CDR3 DNA: TGTGCCAGACTAAGACTAGCGGGAGAATACAATGAGCAGTACTTC. Translating it yields CARLRLAGEYNEQYF.

Regarding this clonotype: A read error may account for a junction end that differs from germline. The rearrangement links TRBV4-1 to TRBJ1-2; D is undetermined. CDR1 MGHRA and CDR2 YSYEKL come from the germline V gene. The CDR3 length is 14 residues. The CDR3 sequence is CASSQPRRNYGCTF. The CDR3 DNA reads as TGCGCCAGCAGCCAACCCAGGCGTAACTATGGCTGCACCTTC.

This clonotype occurred a few times. The V and J genes are TRBV27 and TRBJ1-5; perhaps TRBD1 as D (5 bases). Germline V CDR1 and CDR2: MNHEY, SMNVEV (reference sequence). V lost 6 bases and J lost 5, with 17 bases in between. This CDR3 is built from 15 residues. The CDR3: CASRPGVGGDQPQHF. CDR3 nucleotides: TGTGCCAGCAGACCGGGAGTGGGAGGGGATCAGCCCCAGCATTTT.

The table lists this clonotype with a few counts. V and J are TRBV28 and TRBJ1-1, with D tentatively TRBD1 (5 bases). Germline V gives CDR1 MDHEN, CDR2 SYDVKM. V was clipped by 6 bases and J by 3 bases, with 17 bases between them. The CDR3 contains 15 residues. The CDR3 protein is CASSLGGTGYTEAFF. DNA of the CDR3: TGTGCCAGCAGCCTGGGGGGGACGGGATACACTGAAGCTTTCTTT. Supplemented by reference TRBV28 and TRBJ1-1, the full variable domain reads DVKVTQSSRYLVKRTGEKVFLECVQDMDHENMFWYRQDPGLGLRLIYFSYDVKMKEKGDIPEGYSVSREKKERFSLILESASTNQTSMYLCASSLGGTGYTEAFFGQGTRLTVV.

The chain recombines TRBV7-9 with TRBJ1-2; 7 nucleotides align to TRBD1. The J segment lost 6 bases and the V segment lost 8 bases, leaving 6 bases of the junction unmatched. The CDR3 extends over 12 amino acids. The germline CDR1 and CDR2 sequences are SEHNR and FQNEAQ (reference sequence). CDR3 residues: CASSGGFDGYTF. Written as DNA, the CDR3 is TGTGCCAGCTCAGGGGGTTTTGATGGCTACACCTTC. The entire variable domain, with the rest obtained from reference TRBV7-9 and TRBJ1-2, is as follows: DTGVSQNPRHKITKRGQNVTFRCDPISEHNRLYWYRQTLGQGPEFLTYFQNEAQLEKSRLLSDRFSAERPKGSFSTLEIQRTEQGDSAMYLCASSGGFDGYTFGSGTRLTVV.

This rearrangement joins TRBV29-1 to TRBJ2-7, with D tentatively TRBD2 (6 bases). Trimming removed 2 bases from V and 7 bases from J, with 12 bases in between. Germline V gene data show CDR1 as SQVTM and CDR2 as ANQGSEA. The CDR3 has 12 residues. The CDR3 DNA sequence: TGCAGCGTTGAATGGAGGGCCCATGAGCAGTACTTC. Residues: CSVEWRAHEQYF.